Below, 15 T cell receptor beta chains from the same sample are listed, as sequenced in a study of blood T cell repertoires in COVID-19. Using immunoSEQ multiplex PCR, the repertoire was profiled, and TCRdb retains in-frame clones only, with some absent. In the table there are around 340,000 clones, roughly 90% of which are singletons. The sample consisted of PBMCs or T cells enriched from blood (not recorded which). The receptors here all came from a woman aged 25 to 45 who had been exposed to COVID-19.

This clone is a singleton in its sample. This sequence joins TRBV7-9 and TRBJ2-5; D gene ambiguous. CDR3 length: 12 amino acids. From germline, CDR1 is SEHNR and CDR2 FQNEAQ (reference sequence). Trimming took 4 bases from V and 4 from J, leaving 7 bases between them. The chain's CDR3 is CASSSFGETQYF. In nucleotides, the CDR3 is TGTGCCAGCAGCTCATTCGGAGAGACCCAGTACTTC.

The chain couples TRBV14 to TRBJ2-3; possible D gene TRBD2, 5 bases. V was cut by 5 bases and J by 9 bases, with 18 bases left in between. The CDR3 loop spans 14 amino acids. Germline V CDR1 and CDR2: SGHDN, FVKESK. This CDR3 is CASSSFGLTQTQYF. Written as DNA, the CDR3 is TGTGCCAGCAGCAGCTTCGGACTGACCCAAACGCAGTATTTT.

The J gene is TRBJ2-7, the V gene TRBV18; 10 bases map to TRBD2. The CDR3 extends over 17 amino acids. Germline loops: CDR1 KGHSH, CDR2 LQKENI. V lost 0 bases, J lost 0 bases, and 5 bases stayed unmatched. The CDR3 reads CASSPPGLASASYEQYF. The CDR3, as DNA: TGTGCCAGCTCACCACCGGGACTAGCGTCCGCCTCCTACGAGCAGTACTTC.

In DNA form, the CDR3 reads TGTGCCAGCAGTTTATTAGGACTAGCGGGAGGCAGTGAGCAGTTCTTC. Translating gives CASSLLGLAGGSEQFF. V usage is TRBV28 and J usage is TRBJ2-1, with 14 bases that match TRBD2. The CDR3 is 16 residues long. The germline V gene has CDR1 MDHEN and CDR2 SYDVKM. J gave up 9 bases and V 1 base, and 5 bases lay outside the gene matches.

The chain recombines TRBV7-9 with TRBJ2-5, with D tentatively TRBD2 (6 bases). From germline, CDR1 is SEHNR and CDR2 FQNEAQ (reference sequence). The CDR3 extends over 13 amino acids. With 8 bases removed from V and 1 base from J, the gap between germline ends came to 11 bases. The DNA of the CDR3 is TGTGCCAGCCTCCGGGAGCTCCAAGAGACCCAGTACTTC. Encoded protein: CASLRELQETQYF.

V gene TRBV6-4 combines with J gene TRBJ2-1; D remains ambiguous. Germline V gene lookup returns CDR1 MRHNA and CDR2 SNTAGT. V lost 0 bases and J lost 9, with 6 bases in between. The length of the CDR3 is 12 residues. CDR3 region: CASSDSNSEQFF. DNA for the CDR3: TGTGCCAGCAGTGACTCGAATAGTGAGCAGTTCTTC.

The chain employs TRBV19 and TRBJ1-5; D gene unclear. V lost 2 bases and J 0 bases, leaving 11 bases between the germline ends. The CDR3 consists of 16 residues. In germline, CDR1 is LNHDA, CDR2 SQIVND (reference sequence). DNA for the CDR3: TGTGCCAGTAGTATATCCACCGACTATAGCAATCAGCCCCAGCATTTT. Its translation is CASSISTDYSNQPQHF.

The gene calls are TRBV25-1 and TRBJ1-2, with D possibly being TRBD1 (6 bases). Germline V lookup: CDR1 MGHDK, CDR2 SYGVNS. The CDR3 runs 14 residues. The V end was cut by 7 bases, the J end by 3 bases, with 15 bases between. The CDR3, as DNA: TGTGCCAGCAATCAGACAGGCCCCTACTATGGCTACACCTTC. Its protein product is CASNQTGPYYGYTF.

The chain combines TRBV4-2 with TRBJ2-5; D remains ambiguous. Trimming left V 1 base short and J 2 bases short, with 8 bases between. There are 14 residues in the CDR3. The germline CDR1 and CDR2 sequences are LGHNA and YNFKEQ. The chain's CDR3 is CASSQVARQETQYF. The DNA for the CDR3 is TGTGCCAGCAGCCAAGTTGCCCGGCAAGAGACCCAGTACTTC.

The count of this clone is one. The chain employs TRBV28 and TRBJ1-4, with D perhaps TRBD1 (5 bases). Germline-derived CDR1 and CDR2 are MDHEN and SYDVKM. Between the trimmed V and J ends, which lost 4 bases and 8 bases, there was a span of 14 bases. This CDR3 contains 14 residues. CDR3 region: CASSSGTRGEKLFF. The CDR3 nucleotides read TGTGCCAGCAGTTCCGGGACCCGGGGGGAAAAACTGTTTTTT.

CDR3 residues: CASSLDRLNTEAFF. The CDR3 region has the DNA TGTGCCAGCAGTTTGGACAGGTTGAACACTGAAGCTTTCTTT. The chain employs TRBV28 and TRBJ1-1, with 7 bases matching TRBD1. With 3 bases clipped from V and 0 bases from J, the junction kept 1 base outside the gene matches. CDR1 and CDR2 (germline): MDHEN, SYDVKM. This CDR3 is 14 amino acids long.

The gene calls are TRBV24-1 and TRBJ2-7; the match to TRBD1 covers 9 bases. Germline trimming cut 4 bases from V and 4 bases from J; bases unmatched to any gene: 16. From germline, CDR1 is KGHDR and CDR2 SFDVKD. This CDR3 has 18 residues. CDR3 loop: CATSDPAAPGQGIYEQYF. The CDR3 nucleotides read TGTGCCACCAGTGACCCTGCCGCTCCGGGACAGGGTATTTACGAGCAGTACTTC.

This chain uses TRBV6-5 with TRBJ1-3; D uncertain. The CDR3 has 16 amino acids. The V end lost 2 bases, the J end lost 0 bases, and 11 bases lay between the germline ends. Germline lookup yields CDR1 MNHEY and CDR2 SVGAGI. For the CDR3, the DNA is TGTGCCAGCAGTTACCGAGGGAAGATCTCTGGAAACACCATATATTTT. It specifies CASSYRGKISGNTIYF.

The chain carries TRBV6-5 and TRBJ1-2, with TRBD1 identical over 10 bases. There are 14 residues in the CDR3. Trimming at V came to 8 bases and at J to 0 bases, leaving 3 bases not matched to a gene. Germline values: CDR1 MNHEY, CDR2 SVGAGI. The CDR3, as DNA: TGTGCCAGCCTTGGGACAGGGGCTAACTATGGCTACACCTTC. Translating it yields CASLGTGANYGYTF.

This clone was observed a single time. This rearrangement joins TRBV6-5 to TRBJ1-2, with 8 bases fitting TRBD1. Germline V gene lookup returns CDR1 MNHEY and CDR2 SVGAGI. This CDR3 comprises 15 residues. The V segment lost 3 bases and the J segment 6 bases; nucleotides outside the gene matches: 9. CDR3 sequence: CASSYGQGIIDGYTF. The CDR3 region has the DNA TGTGCCAGCAGTTATGGACAGGGTATAATCGATGGCTACACCTTC.